This T cell receptor (beta chain) was identified during a study of shared clonotypes between healthy human individuals. Germline V lookup: CDR1 SGHNT, CDR2 YYREEE (reference sequence). The CDR3 length is 16 residues. The trim removed 0 bases at V and 4 bases at J, leaving 9 bases unmatched. This clone was seen many times. The antigen is not known. Study-wide points: A few donors had around 5% of their naive CD4 clonotypes in common.

Method: immunoSEQ multiplex PCR; TCRdb's copy keeps in-frame clones and lacks some. This table has 650,000 to 800,000 clones, over 55% appearing once. The chain is built from TRBV5-4 and TRBJ2-7; 8 nucleotides agree with TRBD2. The sequenced material came from memory CD4+ T cells sorted from blood. Subset described: CD45RA-negative fraction. The source of this sequence is a woman aged 25 to 39 in good health. The CDR3 DNA is TGTGCCAGCAGCTTGGACTTCGGCGGGAGGAATTACGAGCAGTACTTC. It is translated as CASSLDFGGRNYEQYF.